Below, 3 T cell receptor beta chains from the same sample are listed, as sequenced in a study of blood T cell repertoires in COVID-19. Repertoires were generated with immunoSEQ multiplex PCR, while TCRdb's copy carries only in-frame clones and drops some. The sample consists of roughly 120,000 clones, 85% to 90% of them appearing once. Sequencing used peripheral blood. These TCRs come from a woman aged 50 to 60 with active or convalescent COVID-19.

Worth noting for this clone: At one end, the junction sequence differs from germline, possibly due to a read error. V and J are TRBV4-1 and TRBJ2-1; D might be TRBD2 (6 bases). The CDR3 length is 13 residues. Germline values: CDR1 MGHRA, CDR2 YSYEKL. DNA of the CDR3: TGCGCCAGCAGCCGGGAATTCAGCGGGTTCATCCTCTTC. This sequence encodes CASSREFSGFILF.

The rearrangement uses TRBV5-1 and TRBJ2-7, with 12 bases aligning to TRBD2. V lost 4 bases and J lost 6; bases outside the gene matches: 8. There are 15 residues in the CDR3. Germline V gene sequence: CDR1 SGHRS, CDR2 YFSETQ. CDR3 coding DNA: TGCGCCAGCAGCAAAGTGGCGGGACTAGCGGGCGAGCAGTACTTC. Translation: CASSKVAGLAGEQYF.

The chain joins TRBV4-2 to TRBJ2-7, with 10 bases aligning to TRBD2. The CDR3 is made up of 17 amino acids. Germline CDR1 is LGHNA and CDR2 is YNFKEQ. V trimming: 1 base; J trimming: 4 bases; junction bases outside the gene matches: 10. The CDR3 here is CASSQGEAGGVRYEQYF. The CDR3 DNA follows: TGTGCCAGCAGCCAAGGGGAAGCGGGGGGGGTGCGGTACGAGCAGTACTTC.